This T cell receptor (beta chain) was sequenced in a study of monozygotic twins with inflammatory bowel disease. Regarding the study as a whole: Support was absent for any single strong signal or clonotype linked to IBD. Variability may have been added to patient repertoires by differing immunosuppressive treatments.

Total RNA was isolated from whole blood without T cell sorting. With respect to this clonotype: Its antigen is as yet unknown.

The CDR3 contains 15 residues. Germline V gene sequence: CDR1 LNHDA, CDR2 SQIVND (reference sequence). TCRdb re-called the 5' RACE reads and shows each CDR3 protein once, DNA omitted. The data show around 140,000 distinct CDR3 sequences, and the top ten clones hold less than 2.5%. The chain has TRBV19 and TRBJ1-1; TCRdb's assignment of TRBD1 cannot be checked, as there is no DNA. This receptor was identified in a human donor with ulcerative colitis or Crohn's disease, or a healthy co-twin of an affected twin (not recorded which). Sequenced: blood. This CDR3 is CASSIEQGLDTEAFF.